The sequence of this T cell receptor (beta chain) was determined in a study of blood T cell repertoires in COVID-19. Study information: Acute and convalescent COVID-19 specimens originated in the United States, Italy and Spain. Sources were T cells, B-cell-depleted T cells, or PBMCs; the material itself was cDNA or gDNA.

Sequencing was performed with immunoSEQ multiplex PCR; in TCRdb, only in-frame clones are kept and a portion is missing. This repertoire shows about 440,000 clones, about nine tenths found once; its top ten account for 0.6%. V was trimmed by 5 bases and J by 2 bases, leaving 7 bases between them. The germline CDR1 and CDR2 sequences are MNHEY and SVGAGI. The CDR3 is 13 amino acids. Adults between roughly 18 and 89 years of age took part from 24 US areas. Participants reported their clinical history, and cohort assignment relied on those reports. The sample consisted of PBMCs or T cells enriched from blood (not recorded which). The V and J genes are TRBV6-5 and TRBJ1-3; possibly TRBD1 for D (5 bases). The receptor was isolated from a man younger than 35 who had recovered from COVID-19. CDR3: CASSKGPGNTIYF. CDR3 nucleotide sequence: TGTGCCAGCAGTAAGGGGCCTGGAAACACCATATATTTT.